The clone carrying this T cell receptor (beta chain) showed up just once. This entry comes from a study of blood T cell repertoires in COVID-19. For the study at large: The United States, Italy and Spain were the sources of the acute and convalescent COVID-19 samples.

Methods used by the authors: From reference gene primer amplification, estimates of nucleated cell counts were derived. Method: immunoSEQ multiplex PCR; TCRdb's copy keeps in-frame clones and lacks some. That table is the source of V, J and clone size, and D and trimming were worked out from the DNA. The sample has about 130,000 clones; 70% to 90% are singletons. The CDR3 is 13 amino acids. Germline V CDR1 and CDR2: SGHAT, FQNNGV. V shed 0 bases and J shed 3 bases, with 6 bases lying between them. Sequenced material: PBMCs or T cells enriched from blood (not recorded which). The sequence came from a woman aged 50 to 60 who had recovered from COVID-19. The chain combines TRBV11-2 with TRBJ2-7; TRBD2 might be the D (5 bases). CDR3 protein: CASSLEGDYEQYF. The CDR3 region has the DNA TGTGCCAGCAGCTTAGAGGGAGACTACGAGCAGTACTTC.